Included here is one T cell receptor (beta chain) sequence, with context. Its antigen remains unidentified. Per-nucleotide qualities are absent, and no much larger clonotype sits a single base away. This specimen comes from a study of T-cell memory formation after mild COVID-19 (dated by TCRdb to 2020 to 2023). Some background on the complete study: Most TCR sequence clusters were specific to one of the two donors. Longitudinal TCRalpha and TCRbeta repertoire sequencing tracked T-cell clones expanding and contracting after mild COVID-19 in a couple of donors. The cohort comprised two young, previously healthy adult volunteers, one female and one male. General conclusions and limits of the study: Some responding clones were detected in pre-infection memory, suggesting pre-existing cross-reactive memory T cells joined the SARS-CoV-2 response. SARS-CoV-2 specificity of the second-wave clones peaking on day 37 was not confirmed. Clones that contracted from day 15 to 85 showed balanced CD4/CD8 phenotypes, whereas a second wave of clones that expanded from day 15 to 37 leaned towards CD4+. Contracting CD4+ clones appeared mostly in the CM and EM memory subsets, whereas CD8+ clones were enriched in EMRA. Only a couple of mild cases were covered by the study, and larger cohorts that include severe cases with pre-infection samples were considered necessary.

Spanning cysteine to phenylalanine, the CDR3 consists of 12 amino acids. Only CDR3 DNA remains: 36 bases, in frame from the first base. The germline V gene (reference sequence) gives CDR1 as SEHNR and CDR2 as FQNEAQ. V is reduced by 5 bases and J by 8 bases, leaving a spacing of 12 bases between them. Ficoll-Paque density gradient centrifugation was used to isolate PBMCs. Sequencing was carried out with an Illumina NovaSeq 6000. TCRalpha and TCRbeta cDNA libraries were constructed by 5'RACE with constant-segment primers, with sample barcodes and unique molecular identifiers being introduced. RNA was extracted from every sample with Trizol reagent. Libraries were amplified in two PCR steps, with a second sample barcode and Illumina TruSeq adapters added in the second step. Libraries were sequenced on an Illumina NovaSeq with 2 x 150 bp paired-end reads. The authors' analysis ran thus. The reads were demultiplexed and collapsed into UMI-guided consensus sequences using migec v1.2.7. Using mixcr v2.1.11, UMI consensuses were aligned to TRA and TRB V and J templates and then assembled into clonotypes. Expanded or contracted clonotypes were those called significant by both edgeR and NoisET, with noise models trained on biological replicates. For edgeR calls, a false discovery rate-adjusted p below 0.01 and a log2 fold-change threshold of 1 were applied. PCA with hierarchical clustering of max-normalized trajectories of the 1000 most abundant clonotypes was used as exploratory dynamics analysis. Each responding clone was given a CD4 or CD8 phenotype based on the CD4+ and CD8+ repertoires, which had been sequenced separately. TCRdb took the public reads, trimmed them with fastp at Q25, ran MiXCR for clone calling and kept in-frame beta chains. Each entry merges the rows of one CDR3 protein and shows their most common DNA and genes. In this record, the V and J calls reflect TCRdb's handling and not the investigators' own analysis. Counted in this sample were 300,000 to 400,000 distinct CDR3 sequences; approximately 21% of them appeared once. Around an eighth of the sample comes from the top ten.

This receptor was identified in an adult woman who had mild COVID-19 (a few samples of this study predate the infection). The sample titles of this study are shuffled in the database, so cell type and time point are left out; the donor was told from shared clones. Sequenced input: PBMCs or a T cell subset sorted from them (not recorded which). The V and J genes are TRBV7-9 and TRBJ1-2, with no confident D gene call. The base sequence is TGTGCCAGCAGCCAATTAAGTAGGGGCTACACCTTC. It specifies CASSQLSRGYTF.